This TCR beta chain was recovered during a study of OX40 agonist ivuxolimab in advanced cancers. With regard to the full study: The costimulatory receptor OX40 (CD134) was targeted by ivuxolimab, a fully human IgG2 agonistic monoclonal antibody. Intravenous ivuxolimab was administered to patients every 2 weeks at six dose levels: 0.01, 0.1, 0.3, 1.5, 3 and 10 mg/kg. Of the 50 to 55 patients in dose escalation, some 20 had hepatocellular carcinoma, some 15 had melanoma, 9 had renal cell carcinoma and 9 had head and neck cancer. The dose-escalation cohort was around 84% male with a mean age of about 54 years, ranging from roughly 20 to 85. Patients were allowed to have had prior anti-PD-1, anti-PD-L1 or anti-CTLA-4 therapy, and approximately 39% of the dose-escalation patients had been treated with checkpoint inhibitors. Three dose-escalation patients achieved partial responses, one with hepatocellular carcinoma and two with cutaneous melanoma. The purpose of peripheral TCRbeta sequencing was to test whether ivuxolimab changed TCR sequence diversity and led to clonal T-cell expansion. The monotherapy dose-escalation portion (N = 52 patients) of the phase I ivuxolimab trial is reported in the paper.

Including cysteine and phenylalanine, the CDR3 has 16 amino acids. Here the CDR3 DNA is all that survives: 48 bases in frame from base 1. V and J lose 4 bases and 7 bases, and a span of 20 bases separates them. CDR1 SGHTA and CDR2 FQGNSA were looked up in the germline V gene. To note about this clone: The specificity of this receptor is unknown. Base qualities are missing; no much larger clone stands one base away.

Overall study results and their limits: At doses from 0.1 to 3.0 mg/kg, clonal expansion was seen in both CD4+ and CD8+ blood T cells between baseline and week 6. Which antigens the clonally expanded peripheral T cells were specific for was not determined. In the 0.1-3.0 mg/kg groups, partial responders had among the lowest normalized peripheral clonal expansion, particularly in CD8+ T cells. Low levels of normalized T-cell clonal expansion were also seen in some patients who did not respond. After ivuxolimab, expanded clones were on average more numerous among CD8+ T cells than among CD4+ T cells.

The trial excluded patients who had a history of autoimmune disease or who were on systemic immunosuppression. In every dose cohort, peripheral blood was drawn for TCR sequencing at baseline, cycle 4 day 1, and cycle 7 day 1. The samples were drawn from a first-in-human, open-label, multicenter phase I dose-escalation trial of ivuxolimab. Adults with locally advanced or metastatic melanoma, renal cell carcinoma, hepatocellular carcinoma or head and neck squamous cell carcinoma were enrolled in the trial. Before TCR sequencing, CD4+ T cells and CD8+ T cells from peripheral blood were sorted into separate populations. To sequence the TCRbeta CDR3 region, genomic DNA was isolated from the sorted cells. The immunoSEQ Assay was used for sequencing of TCRbeta CDR3 regions. This is the immuneACCESS table as TCRdb keeps it, with only in-frame sequences that have V and J called. A part of the clones is gone; compared with another copy, unresolved V genes explain less than half, and the rest is unexplained. For this sample the table gives approximately 46,000 clones, of which 88% were detected only once. Of the sample, about 17% is held by the ten largest clones.

The sequence came from an adult with an advanced solid tumor such as melanoma, head and neck, liver or kidney cancer. This sequence uses TRBV7-2 and TRBJ1-5, and perhaps TRBD1 as D gene, on 5 matching bases. The input for sequencing was CD4+ or CD8+ T cells sorted from blood, taken in a trial of the OX40 agonist ivuxolimab. The CDR3 protein: CASSSNLLGAGQPQHF. The DNA sequence is TGTGCCAGCAGCTCCAATCTCTTAGGGGCGGGGCAGCCCCAGCATTTT.